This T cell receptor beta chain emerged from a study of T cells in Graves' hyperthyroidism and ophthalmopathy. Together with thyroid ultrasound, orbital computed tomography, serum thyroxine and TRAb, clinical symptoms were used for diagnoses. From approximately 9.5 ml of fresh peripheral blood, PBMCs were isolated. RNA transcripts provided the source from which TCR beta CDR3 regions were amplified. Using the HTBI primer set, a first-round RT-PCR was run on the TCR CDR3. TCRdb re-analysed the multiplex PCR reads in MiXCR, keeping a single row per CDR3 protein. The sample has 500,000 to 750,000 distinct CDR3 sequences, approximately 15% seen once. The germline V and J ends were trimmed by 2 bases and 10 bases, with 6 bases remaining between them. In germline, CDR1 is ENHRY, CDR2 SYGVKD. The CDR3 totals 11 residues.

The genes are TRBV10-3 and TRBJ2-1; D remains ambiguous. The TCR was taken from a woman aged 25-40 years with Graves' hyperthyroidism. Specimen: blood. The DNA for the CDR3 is TGTGCCATCAGTGAGGGGTTAGAGCAGTTCTTC. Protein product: CAISEGLEQFF.